This entry is about one T cell receptor beta chain. This record belongs to a study of blood T cell repertoires in COVID-19. Study-wide background: Researchers got acute and convalescent COVID-19 samples from the United States, Italy and Spain. PBMCs, B-cell-depleted T cells, or T cells provided the cDNA or gDNA that made up the material.

Measured with immunoSEQ multiplex PCR; TCRdb has only the in-frame clones, and not every one. The sample carries about 170,000 clones, about nine tenths recorded once. The CDR3 covers 16 residues. Trimming removed 4 bases at V and 4 bases at J, with 19 bases between. The germline V gene encodes CDR1 MNHNS and CDR2 SASEGT. The source material was peripheral blood. This TCR derives from a man aged 65 to 79 with acute or convalescent COVID-19. The genes are TRBV6-1 and TRBJ1-1; weak D call: TRBD1 (5 bases). This chain's CDR3 is CASSGRRGTEGTEAFF. CDR3 DNA: TGTGCCAGCAGTGGAAGACGCGGGACGGAGGGCACTGAAGCTTTCTTT.